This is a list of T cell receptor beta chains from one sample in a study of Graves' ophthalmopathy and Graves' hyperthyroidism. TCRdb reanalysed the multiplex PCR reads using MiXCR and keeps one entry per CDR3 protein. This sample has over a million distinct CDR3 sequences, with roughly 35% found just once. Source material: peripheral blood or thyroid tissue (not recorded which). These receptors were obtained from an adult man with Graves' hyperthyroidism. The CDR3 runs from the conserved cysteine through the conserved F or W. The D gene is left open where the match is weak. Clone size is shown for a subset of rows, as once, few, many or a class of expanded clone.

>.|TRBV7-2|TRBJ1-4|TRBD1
CASSQDGQGQEKLFF
TGTGCCAGCAGCCAAGACGGACAGGGGCAGGAAAAACTGTTTTTT
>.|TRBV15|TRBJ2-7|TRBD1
CATSRGAGDSQYF
TGTGCCACCAGCAGAGGGGCAGGGGACAGCCAGTACTTC
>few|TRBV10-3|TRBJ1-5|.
CASRWGVARNQPQHF
TGTGCCAGCAGATGGGGAGTCGCCCGCAATCAGCCCCAGCATTTT
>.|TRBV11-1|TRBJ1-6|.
CASSFYICSAVAQGGPAPLHF
.
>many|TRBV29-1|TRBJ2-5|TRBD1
CSAPRDSSQETQYF
TGCAGCGCCCCCCGGGACAGTAGCCAAGAGACCCAGTACTTC
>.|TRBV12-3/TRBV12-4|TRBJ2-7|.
CASSLASNSFRAYEQYF
TGTGCCAGCAGTTTAGCCTCAAACTCCTTCAGGGCCTACGAGCAGTACTTC
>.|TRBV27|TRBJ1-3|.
CASSLWRGNTIYF
TGTGCCAGCAGTTTATGGCGAGGAAACACCATATATTTT
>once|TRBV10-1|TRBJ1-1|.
CASSEDGITEAFF
TGCGCCAGCAGTGAGGACGGCATTACTGAAGCTTTCTTT
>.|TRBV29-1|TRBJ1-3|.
CSVDGGVGDTIYF
TGCAGCGTTGACGGGGGGGTCGGGGACACCATATATTTT
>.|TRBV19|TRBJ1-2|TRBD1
CASSTRAGGYGYTF
TGTGCCAGTAGTACTCGCGCAGGGGGCTATGGCTACACCTTC
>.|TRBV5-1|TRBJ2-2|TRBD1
CASSPGGTGNTGELFF
TGCGCCAGCAGCCCTGGCGGGACAGGTAACACCGGGGAGCTGTTTTTT
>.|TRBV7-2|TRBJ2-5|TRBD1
CASSKDRGPLETQYF
TGTGCCAGCAGTAAGGACAGGGGCCCGTTGGAGACCCAGTACTTC
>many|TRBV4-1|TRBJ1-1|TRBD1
CASSQSDRGLHSGAFF
TGCGCCAGCAGCCAGTCCGACAGGGGACTGCACTCAGGAGCTTTCTTT
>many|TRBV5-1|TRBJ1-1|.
CASSLVAGTEAFF
TGCGCCAGCAGCTTGGTAGCAGGGACTGAAGCTTTCTTT
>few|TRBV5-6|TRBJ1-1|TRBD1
CASSLRGQGKNTEAFF
TGTGCCAGCAGCTTACGGGGACAGGGGAAAAACACTGAAGCTTTCTTT
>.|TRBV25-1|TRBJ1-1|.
CASRHQGAEAFF
TGTGCCAGCAGACACCAGGGAGCTGAAGCTTTCTTT
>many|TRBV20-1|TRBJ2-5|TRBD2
CSARDTSGQETQYF
TGCAGTGCTAGAGATACTAGCGGCCAAGAGACCCAGTACTTC
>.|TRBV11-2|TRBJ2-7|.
CASVPGPRIDEQYF
TGTGCCAGCGTACCGGGACCCCGGATTGACGAGCAGTACTTC
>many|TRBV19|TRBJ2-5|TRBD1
CASSTGQTETQYF
TGTGCCAGTAGTACGGGACAGACAGAGACCCAGTACTTC
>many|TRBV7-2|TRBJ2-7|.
CASSPSGRDFSYEQYF
TGTGCCAGCAGCCCCAGTGGCAGGGACTTCTCCTACGAGCAGTACTTC
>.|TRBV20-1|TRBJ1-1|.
CSYSPTNTEAFF
TGCAGTTATTCACCCACGAACACTGAAGCTTTCTTT
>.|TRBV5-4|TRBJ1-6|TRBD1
CASSMGQGNNSPLHF
TGTGCCAGCAGCATGGGACAGGGGAATAATTCACCCCTCCACTTT
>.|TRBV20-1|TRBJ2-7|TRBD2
CSATPLNREGYEQYF
TGCAGTGCTACCCCGTTGAACCGGGAGGGCTACGAGCAGTACTTC
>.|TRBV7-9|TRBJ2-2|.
CASTSSGELFF
TGTGCCAGCACCAGTTCCGGGGAGCTGTTTTTT
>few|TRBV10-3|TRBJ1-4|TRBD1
CAISEKGTGRLNEKLFF
TGTGCCATCAGCGAAAAGGGGACAGGGAGACTTAATGAAAAACTGTTTTTT
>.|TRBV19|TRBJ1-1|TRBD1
CASSIGSGQGVANTEAFF
TGTGCCAGTAGTATAGGTTCAGGACAGGGGGTTGCAAACACTGAAGCTTTCTTT
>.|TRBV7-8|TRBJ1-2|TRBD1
CASPDRGRYTF
TGTGCTAGCCCGGACAGGGGACGCTACACCTTC
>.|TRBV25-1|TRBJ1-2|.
CARDRSSTAEPSYGYTF
TGTGCTAGAGATCGTTCCTCGACAGCAGAACCTTCCTATGGCTACACCTTC
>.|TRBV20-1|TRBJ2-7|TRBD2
CSARDRGVSTYEQYF
TGCAGTGCTAGAGATCGGGGGGTAAGCACCTACGAGCAGTACTTC
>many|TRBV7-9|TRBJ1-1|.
CASSYGVAGATEAFF
TGTGCCAGCAGCTACGGCGTAGCGGGGGCCACTGAAGCTTTCTTT
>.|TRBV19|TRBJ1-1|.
CASSIQGANTVAFF
TGTGCCAGTAGTATCCAGGGAGCAAACACTGTAGCTTTCTTT
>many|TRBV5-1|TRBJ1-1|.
CASSLAGSGSSTEAFF
TGCGCCAGCAGCTTGGCGGGTTCTGGTTCGAGCACTGAAGCTTTCTTT